Below, 5 T cell receptor beta chains from the same sample are listed, as sequenced in a study of blood T cells in healthy people across ages. Combining a sample-barcoded 5' primer with a J-beta primer mix, a second PCR ran for about 7 to 11 cycles. TCRdb ran MiXCR on the 5' RACE reads and lists one entry per CDR3 protein. Here the sample spans 700,000 to 1,000,000 distinct CDR3 sequences, 44% being singletons. Sequences were obtained from blood. The receptors shown here come from a man aged 55 to 70 in good health.

This clonotype was observed a handful of times. The chain combines TRBV6-5 with TRBJ1-1; D possibly corresponds to TRBD1 (6 bases). Germline lookup yields CDR1 MNHEY and CDR2 SVGAGI. V lost 5 bases to trimming and J lost 6 bases, with 16 bases between them. This CDR3 comprises 14 residues. The DNA for the CDR3 is TGTGCCAGCAGTAGACAGGTCCAGGGCTCTGAAGCTTTCTTT. This gives the protein CASSRQVQGSEAFF.

This chain joins TRBV9 and TRBJ2-7; unclear D gene. This CDR3 region has 14 residues. V gave up 0 bases and J gave up 1 base, with 8 bases separating them. From germline, CDR1 is SGDLS and CDR2 YYNGEE. Here the CDR3 reads CASSVAHGSYEQYF. The CDR3 DNA is TGTGCCAGCAGCGTAGCTCATGGGTCCTACGAGCAGTACTTC.

In regard to this clonotype: Being one base from a much bigger clone, this may be a read error. The V call is TRBV6-5, the J call TRBJ2-7; weak D call: TRBD2 (5 bases). Germline V gene data show CDR1 as MNHEY and CDR2 as SVGAGI. V lost 6 bases to trimming and J lost 4 bases, with 13 bases between them. This CDR3 region has 13 residues. The CDR3: CASRTSGRYEQYF. DNA of the CDR3: TGTGCCAGCAGAACGTCGGGGAGATACGAGCAGTACTTC.

This clonotype has a single count. The chain recombines TRBV5-1 with TRBJ2-7; 9 nucleotides agree with TRBD1. The last part of the DNA fits TRBJ2-5 better; the J call may be wrong. The CDR3 has 14 amino acids. The germline V gene has CDR1 SGHRS and CDR2 YFSETQ. CDR3 protein: CASTNRGPLETQYF. The CDR3 DNA is TGCGCCAGCACAAACAGGGGGCCCTTAGAGACCCAGTACTTC.

The CDR3 here is CTSSQDEGALGNTIYF. CDR3 sequence (DNA): TGCACCAGCAGCCAAGATGAAGGGGCCCTCGGAAACACCATATATTTT. This chain uses TRBV1 with TRBJ1-3; the table's D call, TRBD1, was not checked against the DNA. TRBV1 is designated a pseudogene. This CDR3 is built from 16 residues.